Listed here are 5 T cell receptor beta chains from one sample, sequenced in a study of immune characterization of retroperitoneal liposarcoma. TCRdb independently ran MiXCR on the PCR reads; one entry per CDR3 protein. The sample lists around 8,000 distinct CDR3 sequences, almost 30% occurring once. The sequenced material came from blood. All receptors come from a male donor with retroperitoneal liposarcoma.

The chain couples TRBV6-8 to TRBJ2-5; D is possibly TRBD2 (6 bases). Per the germline V gene, CDR1 is MNHGY and CDR2 is SAAAGT. The CDR3 extends over 11 amino acids. V was clipped by 8 bases and J by 5 bases, with 9 bases between them. CDR3: CASRSGETQYF. The CDR3 region has the DNA TGTGCCAGCCGGAGCGGGGAGACCCAGTACTTC.

The V gene is TRBV6-5, the J gene TRBJ1-3; D possibly corresponds to TRBD1 (6 bases). The CDR3 runs 15 residues. V lost 4 bases to trimming and J lost 0 bases, with 10 bases between them. Germline V lookup: CDR1 MNHEY, CDR2 SVGAGI. The CDR3 DNA reads TGTGCCAGCAGTTTTGACAGGACCTCTGGAAACACCATATATTTT. Translated: CASSFDRTSGNTIYF.

This clonotype was counted between two and nine times. V is TRBV4-1 and J is TRBJ2-3; TRBD2 aligns across 8 bases. Germline CDR1 is MGHRA and CDR2 is YSYEKL. Trimming at V came to 0 bases and at J to 3 bases, leaving 11 bases not matched to a gene. The CDR3 totals 18 residues. Here the CDR3 DNA reads TGCGCCAGCAGCCAAGATGGGCACGCGGGAGGTCGGACAGATACGCAGTATTTT. Amino acid sequence: CASSQDGHAGGRTDTQYF.

The sample holds one count of this clonotype. The rearrangement joins TRBV7-3 to TRBJ2-1; TRBD2 matches 9 bases. With 0 bases clipped from V and 4 bases from J, the junction kept 4 bases outside the gene matches. CDR3 size: 16 residues. Germline CDR1 and CDR2: SGHTA and FQGTGA. The chain's CDR3 is CASSLTLRGGYNEQFF. The CDR3 region has the DNA TGTGCCAGCAGCTTAACATTGCGGGGGGGGTACAATGAGCAGTTCTTC.

The chain recombines TRBV11-2 with TRBJ2-3, with no clear D. The J call is doubtful: the DNA matches TRBJ2-7 better. Germline CDR1 is SGHAT and CDR2 is FQNNGV. The CDR3 extends over 13 amino acids. The CDR3 coding sequence is TGTGCCAGCAGCTTTAATACGAACTACGAGCAGTACTTC. Protein sequence: CASSFNTNYEQYF.